Each of the 10 T cell receptor beta chains below was sequenced from the same sample in a study of shared clonotypes between healthy human individuals. Sequenced by immunoSEQ multiplex PCR; TCRdb stores in-frame clones only, minus some. The table records around 690,000 clones, 80% to 95% of them present only once. The source material was memory CD8+ T cells from PBMCs. Subset: CD45RO+ cells pooled with CCR7-negative TemRA cells. These receptors all stem from a young man in good health. Some clones in this sample may be carry-over from other donors' samples.

This clone appeared once. The chain uses TRBV6-1 and TRBJ2-1, with D unclear. The CDR3 contains 14 residues. V was clipped by 7 bases and J by 8 bases, with 18 bases between them. Germline CDR1 and CDR2: MNHNS and SASEGT. Here the CDR3 reads CASKSWILRDEQFF. The CDR3 DNA is TGTGCCAGCAAGTCCTGGATCCTAAGAGATGAGCAGTTCTTC.

The rearrangement joins TRBV11-2 to TRBJ1-3, with D maybe TRBD1 (5 bases). The ends were cut back, 5 bases at V and 0 bases at J, with 14 bases in the middle. CDR3 length: 16 residues. Germline V CDR1 and CDR2: SGHAT, FQNNGV. CDR3 protein: CASSPPRQLSGNTIYF. As DNA, the CDR3 is TGTGCCAGCAGCCCACCCCGACAGCTCTCTGGAAACACCATATATTTT.

The chain carries TRBV13 and TRBJ2-7; D may be TRBD2 (6 bases). Germline V gives CDR1 PRHDT, CDR2 FYEKMQ (reference sequence). The CDR3 spans 15 residues. Trimming left V 5 bases short and J 4 bases short, with 18 bases between. CDR3 loop: CASSTRVAALYEQYF. The CDR3 DNA reads TGTGCCAGCAGCACCCGGGTAGCGGCACTGTACGAGCAGTACTTC.

V usage is TRBV19 and J usage is TRBJ1-5; weak D call: TRBD1 (5 bases). This CDR3 region has 15 residues. V lost 1 base to trimming and J lost 0 bases, with 7 bases between them. Looked up from germline, CDR1 is LNHDA and CDR2 is SQIVND (reference sequence). CDR3 sequence reads: CASSIGQLSNQPQHF. Written as DNA, the CDR3 is TGTGCCAGTAGTATAGGACAGCTTAGCAATCAGCCCCAGCATTTT.

The rearrangement links TRBV21-1 to TRBJ2-3. TRBV21-1 is shown as a pseudogene. This CDR3 has 14 amino acids. The DNA of the CDR3 is TGTGCCAGCAGCAAAGAGGAAAGCACAGATACGCAGTATTTT. This codes for CASSKEESTDTQYF.

This rearrangement joins TRBV2 to TRBJ2-7; 7 nucleotides line up with TRBD1. The CDR3 runs to 15 residues. CDR1 SNHLY and CDR2 FYNNEI come from the germline V gene. Losses at the gene ends were 3 bases for V and 4 bases for J; bases not matched to a gene: 9. The CDR3 nucleotides read TGTGCCAGCAGTGAGGTCTGGGGACAGCTGTACGAGCAGTACTTC. Protein product: CASSEVWGQLYEQYF.

CDR3 amino acids: CASSSAEQYF. The CDR3 nucleotides are TGTGCCAGCAGTTCGGCGGAGCAGTACTTC. This sequence joins TRBV28 and TRBJ2-7; D gene uncertain. CDR1 and CDR2 from the germline V gene are MDHEN and SYDVKM. V was clipped by 4 bases and J by 7 bases, with 5 bases between them. The CDR3 extends over 10 amino acids.

The rearrangement links TRBV15 to TRBJ2-1, with 9 bases that match TRBD2. CDR1 and CDR2 from the germline V gene are LNHNV and YYDKDF (reference sequence). The CDR3 has 15 residues. The junction had 5 bases not matched to a gene; V was cut back by 1 base and J by 7 bases. The CDR3 DNA reads as TGTGCCACCAGCAGAGTTCTAGCGGGAACGAATGAGCAGTTCTTC. Translation: CATSRVLAGTNEQFF.

This chain links TRBV4-3 with TRBJ1-2; D might be TRBD1 (6 bases). This CDR3 comprises 15 residues. V was trimmed by 1 base and J by 8 bases, leaving 17 bases between them. CDR1 is LGHNA, CDR2 YSLEER, per germline. DNA for the CDR3: TGCGCCAGCAGCCAAGGGGGGGCTAGTCTTTACGGCTACACCTTC. It encodes CASSQGGASLYGYTF.

The chain combines TRBV4-1 with TRBJ2-7; D is undetermined. This CDR3 spans 16 amino acids. Trimming removed 0 bases from V and 7 bases from J, with 19 bases in between. CDR1 and CDR2 from the germline V gene are MGHRA and YSYEKL. The chain's CDR3 is CASSQDYTLPPGEQYF. CDR3 bases: TGCGCCAGCAGCCAAGATTACACTCTCCCCCCTGGGGAGCAGTACTTC.